Shown below are 18 T cell receptor beta chains from a single sample sequenced in a study of shared clonotypes between healthy human individuals. TCRdb's table, derived via immunoSEQ multiplex PCR, lists solely in-frame clones and lacks some. This sample has about 2.4 million clones, with approximately 94% found just once. The sample was naive CD4+ T cells from PBMCs. Regarding subset: CD45RA+ positively selected. These receptors all come from a man younger than 30 in good health. Some clones in this sample may be carry-over from other donors' samples.

This clone was seen only once. The rearrangement joins TRBV4-1 to TRBJ1-5; 8 nucleotides line up with TRBD1. Germline V lookup: CDR1 MGHRA, CDR2 YSYEKL. Trimming took 1 base from V and 9 from J; bases not matched to a gene: 8. This CDR3 is built from 15 residues. CDR3 protein: CASSQADREYRPQHF. CDR3 nucleotide sequence: TGCGCCAGCAGCCAAGCGGACAGGGAGTATCGGCCCCAGCATTTT.

The genes are TRBV28 and TRBJ2-7; D possibly corresponds to TRBD2 (6 bases). The CDR3 consists of 13 residues. V dropped 7 bases and J dropped 9 bases, with 19 bases sitting between them. CDR1 and CDR2 from the germline V gene are MDHEN and SYDVKM. CDR3 sequence reads: CASIHRGDSGQYF. Written as DNA, the CDR3 is TGTGCCAGCATCCACCGAGGGGACTCGGGGCAGTACTTC.

The CDR3 DNA sequence: TGTGCCAGCAGCCAGCCGGACAGGGCGAATGAAAAACTGTTTTTT. Its protein is CASSQPDRANEKLFF. J is TRBJ1-4 and V is TRBV11-1; 8 bases match TRBD1. The germline CDR1 and CDR2 sequences are SGHAT and FQDESV (reference sequence). The CDR3 is 15 amino acids. V was pared by 5 bases and J by 5 bases, with 7 bases of the junction left unmatched.

Regarding this clone: Different DNA sequences within this sample yield the same CDR3. This chain connects TRBV5-1 to TRBJ2-3, with 7 nucleotides matching TRBD2. The ends lost 0 bases at V and 2 bases at J; junction bases unmatched: 3. Germline V lookup: CDR1 SGHRS, CDR2 YFSETQ. The length of the CDR3 is 15 residues. The CDR3 sequence is CASSLAGLDTDTQYF. CDR3 DNA: TGCGCCAGCAGCTTGGCCGGACTAGACACAGATACGCAGTATTTT.

Concerning this clone: This specimen includes other DNA sequences encoding the same CDR3. The CDR3: CASSSGTSGRNEQFF. CDR3 nucleotide sequence: TGTGCCAGCAGTTCTGGGACTAGCGGGAGGAATGAGCAGTTCTTC. The gene calls are TRBV28 and TRBJ2-1, with 15 bases fitting TRBD2. Germline V gives CDR1 MDHEN, CDR2 SYDVKM. J was trimmed by 7 bases and V by 4 bases; bases with no gene match: 2. CDR3 length equals 15 residues.

The chain employs TRBV5-1 and TRBJ2-7; TRBD2 aligns across 9 bases. Germline V gene sequence: CDR1 SGHRS, CDR2 YFSETQ. J was trimmed by 8 bases and V by 4 bases; bases with no gene match: 13. CDR3 length: 15 amino acids. The CDR3 DNA follows: TGCGCCAGCAGCCCGAGGACTAGCGCCCCAGATCAGCAGTACTTC. Amino acid sequence: CASSPRTSAPDQQYF.

The chain employs TRBV23-1 and TRBJ1-1, with a tentative D call TRBD1 (5 bases). TRBV23-1 belongs to the ORF category, with a function that is uncertain. The V end was cut by 0 bases, the J end by 4 bases, with 18 bases between. The CDR3 covers 17 residues. The CDR3 nucleotides read TGCGCCAGCAGTCAATCTTGGGACCCTTCTGCGGGCACTGAAGCTTTCTTT. Translation: CASSQSWDPSAGTEAFF.

This chain joins TRBV2 and TRBJ2-7; D gene uncertain. This CDR3 spans 15 amino acids. Per the germline V gene, CDR1 is SNHLY and CDR2 is FYNNEI. Trimming left V 4 bases short and J 2 bases short, with 15 bases between. This CDR3 reads CASSVNNIDPYEQYF. The CDR3 bases are TGTGCCAGCAGTGTAAATAACATCGATCCCTACGAGCAGTACTTC.

The chain uses TRBV28 and TRBJ2-5, with D hard to call. Germline CDR1 reads MDHEN; CDR2 reads SYDVKM. Trimming removed 2 bases from V and 4 bases from J, with 8 bases in between. The CDR3 contains 13 residues. The CDR3 DNA follows: TGTGCCAGCAGTTTAAGAAGACCAGAGACCCAGTACTTC. This sequence encodes CASSLRRPETQYF. Full variable domain (remainder filled in from reference TRBV28 and TRBJ2-5): DVKVTQSSRYLVKRTGEKVFLECVQDMDHENMFWYRQDPGLGLRLIYFSYDVKMKEKGDIPEGYSVSREKKERFSLILESASTNQTSMYLCASSLRRPETQYFGPGTRLLVL.

V is TRBV5-1 and J is TRBJ1-1; D is possibly TRBD1 (5 bases). CDR1 is SGHRS, CDR2 YFSETQ, per germline. CDR3 length: 14 amino acids. The V end was cut by 0 bases, the J end by 3 bases, with 9 bases between. CDR3 DNA: TGCGCCAGCAGCTTGGGGGGGACCTACACTGAAGCTTTCTTT. Protein sequence: CASSLGGTYTEAFF.

This chain uses TRBV13 with TRBJ2-7; perhaps D is TRBD1 or TRBD2 (5 bases each). Germline V CDR1 and CDR2: PRHDT, FYEKMQ (reference sequence). The CDR3 spans 15 residues. The ends were cut back, 5 bases at V and 1 base at J, with 15 bases in the middle. The CDR3 sequence: CASSVEPGPSYEQYF. Written as DNA, the CDR3 is TGTGCCAGCAGCGTCGAACCGGGACCGTCCTACGAGCAGTACTTC.

The table lists this clone with a few counts. The chain couples TRBV7-9 to TRBJ1-1; no firm D call. Trimming removed 5 bases from V and 6 bases from J, with 10 bases in between. Germline V gene sequence: CDR1 SEHNR, CDR2 FQNEAQ (reference sequence). The CDR3 totals 12 residues. CDR3 sequence reads: CASSLSRAEAFF. The CDR3 DNA follows: TGTGCCAGCAGCCTGAGTAGAGCTGAAGCTTTCTTT. The whole variable domain, filled in from reference TRBV7-9 and TRBJ1-1, reads DTGVSQNPRHKITKRGQNVTFRCDPISEHNRLYWYRQTLGQGPEFLTYFQNEAQLEKSRLLSDRFSAERPKGSFSTLEIQRTEQGDSAMYLCASSLSRAEAFFGQGTRLTVV.

The genes are TRBV21-1 and TRBJ1-5; TRBD1 is the table's D call, not checked against the DNA. TRBV21-1 is given as a pseudogene. This CDR3 has 16 amino acids. CDR3 region: CASSKAPGAGRQPQHF. DNA for the CDR3: TGTGCCAGCAGCAAAGCCCCAGGGGCCGGCAGGCAGCCCCAGCATTTT.

Comment on this clone: Other DNA sequences in this specimen translate into the identical CDR3. J is TRBJ2-7 and V is TRBV6-6, with a weak D call TRBD2 (6 bases). Trimming left V 2 bases short and J 3 bases short, with 11 bases between. This CDR3 is built from 14 residues. CDR1 and CDR2 from the germline V gene are MNHNY and SVGAGI (reference sequence). The CDR3 loop reads CASSYLGTGYEQYF. CDR3 nucleotides: TGTGCCAGCAGTTACCTCGGGACTGGCTACGAGCAGTACTTC.

The sample holds one count of this clone. The same CDR3 also results from other DNA sequences found in this sample. The rearrangement uses TRBV5-4 and TRBJ2-3, with 9 bases aligning to TRBD2. V dropped 0 bases and J dropped 1; count of bases not matched to a gene: 3. Germline CDR1 SGHNT, CDR2 YYREEE (reference sequence). The CDR3 loop spans 16 amino acids. The DNA of the CDR3 is TGTGCCAGCAGCTTGGGGCTAGCGGGACGCACAGATACGCAGTATTTT. Amino acid sequence: CASSLGLAGRTDTQYF.

In nucleotides, the CDR3 is TGTGCCAGCAGCTTAGAGAGCCGAGGACAGCAAAATCAGCCCCAGCATTTT. Protein: CASSLESRGQQNQPQHF. J is TRBJ1-5 and V is TRBV7-8; a weak D match, TRBD1 (6 bases). This CDR3 comprises 17 residues. V lost 1 base and J 4 bases, leaving 17 bases between the germline ends. Germline assignment: CDR1 SGHVS and CDR2 FQNEAQ.

This chain joins TRBV6-1 and TRBJ2-5; D perhaps matches TRBD1 (6 bases). Trimming stripped 4 bases from V and 5 bases from J, with 20 bases between. The CDR3 is 16 amino acids. Germline CDR1 is MNHNS and CDR2 is SASEGT. The CDR3 region is CASSAGTQPSTETQYF. The CDR3 region has the DNA TGTGCCAGCAGTGCAGGGACACAACCCTCCACGGAGACCCAGTACTTC.

Note on this clone: Other DNA sequences in the sample encode the same CDR3. V gene TRBV5-1 combines with J gene TRBJ1-4; D may be TRBD1 (5 bases). This CDR3 is built from 16 residues. Germline CDR1 and CDR2: SGHRS and YFSETQ. The V end was cut by 0 bases, the J end by 0 bases, with 9 bases between. The CDR3 here is CASSLGGSATNEKLFF. The CDR3 bases are TGCGCCAGCAGCTTGGGGGGCTCTGCAACTAATGAAAAACTGTTTTTT.